The T cell receptor (beta chain) described here comes from a study of cytomegalovirus exposure and HLA in healthy donors. Study-wide results and caveats: It was shown in a later analysis that HLA-associated TCR beta chains were more clonally expanded than other, equally common chains. The CMV antigen specificity of a few CMV-associated chains was confirmed through in vitro analysis. Accurate prediction of HLA-A and HLA-B alleles (for most subjects) was reportedly achieved from TCR beta sequences. Immune exposure was documented only through CMV serostatus.

Concerning this clone itself: Its antigen is unknown.

The PCR had 60 Vbeta and 13 Jbeta primers. Profiling relied on immunoSEQ multiplex PCR, and the TCRdb table lists in-frame clones only, not all of them. The data hold some 120,000 clones, with 70% to 80% observed a single time. The sample consisted of PBMCs. The origin of this receptor is a man under 40 in good health and CMV-seropositive.

This CDR3 is CASSYLGTGVGETQYF. CDR3 coding DNA: TGTGCCAGCAGCTACCTCGGGACAGGGGTGGGAGAGACCCAGTACTTC. V gene TRBV7-6 combines with J gene TRBJ2-5; TRBD1 aligns across 10 bases. Germline assignment: CDR1 SGHVS and CDR2 FNYEAQ. The CDR3 has 16 residues. After removal of 4 bases from V and 4 bases from J, the junction contained 9 bases not matched to a gene. The whole variable domain, filled in from reference TRBV7-6 and TRBJ2-5, reads GAGVSQSPRYKVTKRGQDVALRCDPISGHVSLYWYRQALGQGPEFLTYFNYEAQQDKSGLPNDRFSAERPEGSISTLTIQRTEQRDSAMYRCASSYLGTGVGETQYFGPGTRLLVL.